The following is a T cell receptor beta chain sequence with its context. These data are taken from a study of blood T cell repertoires in COVID-19. J was trimmed by 6 bases and V by 6 bases; bases with no gene match: 12. Germline values: CDR1 MDHEN, CDR2 SYDVKM. The length of the CDR3 is 15 residues. Here immunoSEQ multiplex PCR was the method, and the copy in TCRdb shows in-frame clones only, minus some. Found here are some 150,000 clones, about 88% of them singletons; the top ten hold over 9.5%. The source of this sequence is a middle-aged man with active or convalescent COVID-19. Sequences were obtained from peripheral blood. The rearrangement joins TRBV28 to TRBJ2-7, with 9 bases that match TRBD1. DNA of the CDR3: TGTGCCAGCAGCCGGATGACCGGGACAGGGACCGAGCAGTACTTC. It translates to CASSRMTGTGTEQYF.